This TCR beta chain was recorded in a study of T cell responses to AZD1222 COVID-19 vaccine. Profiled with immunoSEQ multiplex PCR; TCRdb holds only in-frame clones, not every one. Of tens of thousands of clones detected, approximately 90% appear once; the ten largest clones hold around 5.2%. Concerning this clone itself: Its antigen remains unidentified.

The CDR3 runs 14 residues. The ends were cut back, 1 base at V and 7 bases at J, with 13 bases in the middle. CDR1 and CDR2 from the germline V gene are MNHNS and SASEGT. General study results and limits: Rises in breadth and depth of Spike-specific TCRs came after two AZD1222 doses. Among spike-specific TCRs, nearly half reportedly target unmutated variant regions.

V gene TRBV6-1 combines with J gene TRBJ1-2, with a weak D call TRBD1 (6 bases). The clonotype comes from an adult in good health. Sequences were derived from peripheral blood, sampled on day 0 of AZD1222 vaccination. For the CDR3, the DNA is TGTGCCAGCAGTGAAGACGGGACATCCCTTGGCTACACCTTC. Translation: CASSEDGTSLGYTF.